This T cell receptor beta chain was observed in a study of lung T cells in sarcoidosis with Löfgren's syndrome (dated by TCRdb to about 2017). Context from the whole study: Sarcoidosis was characterized as a granulomatous disease that is mostly pulmonary, in which CD4+ T cells accumulate in bronchoalveolar lavage fluid. The repertoire analyses focused on Löfgren's syndrome patients. Points the paper makes about the study in general: Recognition of a sarcoidosis-associated antigen was only suggested; the antigen itself remained putative and unidentified.

This clonotype was observed a handful of times. No antigen is known for it. This may come from a read error, since a much larger clone is one base off. The listed sequencing device is Illumina MiSeq. TCRdb trimmed public reads at Q25 via fastp, called clones via MiXCR and kept in-frame beta chains. Each CDR3 protein appears once, grouped with its most common genes and DNA. The sample contains around 60,000 distinct CDR3 sequences, about 20% of them found a single time. The ten largest make up about 2% of the sample. The sequenced sample consisted of CD4+ T cells from PBMCs. The receptor was isolated from a human donor with sarcoidosis (Löfgren's syndrome or another form), or a control subject (not recorded which).

The base sequence is TGTGCCAGCGGTGAAGCGTACCCCAATCAGCCCCAGCATTTT. Its translation is CASGEAYPNQPQHF. Here the chain combines TRBV6-1 and TRBJ1-5; no D gene is confidently identified. CDR1 and CDR2 are drawn from the germline V gene: MNHNS, SASEGT. The CDR3, from cysteine to phenylalanine, totals 14 residues. Kept here is only the CDR3 DNA, which spans 42 bases and is read in frame from base 1.